Detailed here is one TCR beta chain. Its antigen is still unknown. The sample originates from a study of blood T cells in healthy people across ages. General study results and limits: Higher diversity and more naive CD4+ cells were features of long-lived donors, compared to aged donors.

Using a J-beta primer mix together with a sample-barcoded 5' primer, a second PCR was run for roughly 7 to 11 cycles. A 12-random-nucleotide template-switch adaptor tagged each cDNA molecule. Via MiXCR, TCRdb re-called the 5' RACE reads, giving one row per CDR3 protein. The data show about a million distinct CDR3 sequences, roughly 50% seen once. Trimming took off 9 bases at V and 1 base at J, with 7 bases between the two ends. The germline V gene has CDR1 MNHNS and CDR2 SASEGT. CDR3 length: 12 residues. This chain uses TRBV6-1 with TRBJ2-4, with D uncertain. The specimen sequenced was blood. The clonotype was recovered from a young man in good health. The CDR3 nucleotides are TGTGCCAGTACTGATGCCAAAAACATTCAGTACTTC. Encoded protein: CASTDAKNIQYF.